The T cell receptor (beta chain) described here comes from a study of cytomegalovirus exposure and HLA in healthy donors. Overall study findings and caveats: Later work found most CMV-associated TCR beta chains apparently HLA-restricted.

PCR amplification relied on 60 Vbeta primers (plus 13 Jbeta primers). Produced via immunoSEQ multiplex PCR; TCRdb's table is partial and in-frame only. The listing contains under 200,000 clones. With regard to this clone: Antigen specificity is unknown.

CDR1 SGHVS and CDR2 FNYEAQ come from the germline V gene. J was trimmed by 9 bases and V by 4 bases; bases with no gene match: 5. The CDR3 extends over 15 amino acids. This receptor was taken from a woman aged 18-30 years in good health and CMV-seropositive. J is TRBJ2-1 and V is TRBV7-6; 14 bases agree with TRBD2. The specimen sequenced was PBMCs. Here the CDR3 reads CASSYSGLAGAEQFF. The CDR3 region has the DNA TGTGCCAGCAGCTACTCGGGACTAGCGGGGGCTGAGCAGTTCTTC.